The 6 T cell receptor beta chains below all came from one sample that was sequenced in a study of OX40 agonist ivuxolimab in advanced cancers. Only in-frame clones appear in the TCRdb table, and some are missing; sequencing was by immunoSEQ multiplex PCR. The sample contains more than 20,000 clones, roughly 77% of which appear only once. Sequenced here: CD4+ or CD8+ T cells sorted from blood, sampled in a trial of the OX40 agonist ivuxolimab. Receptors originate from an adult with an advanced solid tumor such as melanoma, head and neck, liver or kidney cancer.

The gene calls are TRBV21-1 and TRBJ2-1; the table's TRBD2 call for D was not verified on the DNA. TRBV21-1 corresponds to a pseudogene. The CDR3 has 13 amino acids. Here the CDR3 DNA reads TGTGCCAGCATAAAGCTAAGGAGTAGCGGGACGATCTTC. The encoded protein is CASIKLRSSGTIF.

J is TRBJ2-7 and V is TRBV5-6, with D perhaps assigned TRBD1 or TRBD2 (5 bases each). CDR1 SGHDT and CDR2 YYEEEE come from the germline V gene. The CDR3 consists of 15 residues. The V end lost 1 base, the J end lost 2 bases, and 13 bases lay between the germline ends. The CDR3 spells CASSLRTLGPYEQYF. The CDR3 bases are TGTGCCAGCAGCTTGAGAACGCTGGGACCCTACGAGCAGTACTTC.

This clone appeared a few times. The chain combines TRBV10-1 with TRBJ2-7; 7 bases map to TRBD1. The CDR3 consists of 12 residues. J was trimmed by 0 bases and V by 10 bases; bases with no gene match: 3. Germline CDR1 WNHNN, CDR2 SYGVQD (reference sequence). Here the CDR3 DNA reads TGCGCCAACGACAGGGACTCCTACGAGCAGTACTTC. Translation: CANDRDSYEQYF.

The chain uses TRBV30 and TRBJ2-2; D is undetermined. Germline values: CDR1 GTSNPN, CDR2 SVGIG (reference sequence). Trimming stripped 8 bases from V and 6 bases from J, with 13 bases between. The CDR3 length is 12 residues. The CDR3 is CASHDGAGELFF. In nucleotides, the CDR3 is TGTGCCAGCCACGATGGGGCCGGGGAGCTGTTTTTT.

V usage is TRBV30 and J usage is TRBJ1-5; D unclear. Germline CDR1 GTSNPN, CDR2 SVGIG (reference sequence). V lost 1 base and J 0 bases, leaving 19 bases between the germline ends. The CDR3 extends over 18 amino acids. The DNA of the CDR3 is TGTGCCTGGAGTGAACAGATCGCCGTCGACTTTAGCAATCAGCCCCAGCATTTT. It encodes CAWSEQIAVDFSNQPQHF. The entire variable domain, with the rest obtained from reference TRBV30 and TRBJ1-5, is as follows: SQTIHQWPATLVQPVGSPLSLECTVEGTSNPNLYWYRQAAGRGLQLLFYSVGIGQISSEVPQNLSASRPQDRQFILSSKKLLLSDSGFYLCAWSEQIAVDFSNQPQHFGDGTRLSIL.

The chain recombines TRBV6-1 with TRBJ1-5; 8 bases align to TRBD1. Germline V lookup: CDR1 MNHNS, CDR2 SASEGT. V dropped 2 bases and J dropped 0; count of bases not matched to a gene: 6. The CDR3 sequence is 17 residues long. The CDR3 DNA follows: TGTGCCAGCAGTGAACGTGCAGGGGGCTATAGCAATCAGCCCCAGCATTTT. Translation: CASSERAGGYSNQPQHF.